These T cell receptor beta chains were read from a single sample in a study of blood T cell repertoires in COVID-19. Produced via immunoSEQ multiplex PCR; TCRdb's table is partial and in-frame only. The table shows roughly 400,000 clones, with roughly 88% occurring only once. The sequenced material came from PBMCs or T cells enriched from blood (not recorded which). The source is a man younger than 30 who had recovered from COVID-19. CDR3s include the opening cysteine and the closing phenylalanine or tryptophan. Each record gives: CDR3 protein, CDR3 DNA, J gene, V gene, D gene, clone size. A D gene is named only where the DNA matches it firmly. Size is stated for part of the rows, as once, few or many counts, or as a class when the clone is expanded.

CDR3: CASSLFWGGARTEAFF
DNA: TGTGCCAGCAGCTTGTTCTGGGGAGGGGCGCGCACTGAAGCTTTCTTT
J: TRBJ1-1
V: TRBV5-8
D: -
size: -

CDR3: CASSVDRYQETQYF
DNA: TGTGCCAGCAGTGTGGACAGGTACCAAGAGACCCAGTACTTC
J: TRBJ2-5
V: TRBV2
D: TRBD1
size: -

CDR3: CASSKTSGGNNEQFF
DNA: TGTGCCAGCAGCAAAACTAGCGGGGGCAACAATGAGCAGTTCTTC
J: TRBJ2-1
V: TRBV5-4
D: TRBD2
size: -

CDR3: CATSESGTGGNQPQHF
DNA: TGTGCCACCAGTGAGTCCGGGACAGGGGGCAATCAGCCCCAGCATTTT
J: TRBJ1-5
V: TRBV24-1
D: TRBD1
size: once

CDR3: CASSSEIYLTSGGIMDTQYF
DNA: TGCGCCAGCAGCTCTGAAATCTACCTGACTAGCGGGGGGATTATGGATACGCAGTATTTT
J: TRBJ2-3
V: TRBV5-1
D: TRBD2
size: -

CDR3: CASSPDRAGELFF
DNA: TGCGCCAGCAGCCCTGACAGGGCCGGGGAGCTGTTTTTT
J: TRBJ2-2
V: TRBV10-1
D: TRBD1
size: -

CDR3: CASSGVRDRVALYTEAFF
DNA: TGTGCCAGCAGTGGAGTCAGGGACAGGGTGGCCTTGTACACTGAAGCTTTCTTT
J: TRBJ1-1
V: TRBV2
D: TRBD1
size: -

CDR3: CASSQRDRGVAGANVLTF
DNA: TGTGCCAGCAGCCAAAGGGACAGGGGGGTCGCTGGGGCCAACGTCCTGACTTTC
J: TRBJ2-6
V: TRBV3-1/TRBV3-2
D: TRBD1
size: -

CDR3: CASSAGLNQPQHF
DNA: TGTGCCAGCAGCGCGGGGCTTAATCAGCCCCAGCATTTT
J: TRBJ1-5
V: TRBV11-1
D: -
size: -

CDR3: CASSSHRSQAKNIQYF
DNA: TGTGCCAGCAGTTCCCACAGGAGCCAAGCCAAAAACATTCAGTACTTC
J: TRBJ2-4
V: TRBV28
D: -
size: -

CDR3: CARTEVSTEAFF
DNA: TGTGCCAGAACGGAGGTCAGCACTGAAGCTTTCTTT
J: TRBJ1-1
V: TRBV27
D: -
size: once

CDR3: CARSPSADTQYF
DNA: TGTGCCAGAAGCCCTTCGGCAGATACGCAGTATTTT
J: TRBJ2-3
V: TRBV21-1
D: -
size: once

CDR3: CASRKGGPGGNEQFF
DNA: TGTGCCAGCAGAAAAGGCGGGCCCGGCGGGAATGAGCAGTTCTTC
J: TRBJ2-1
V: TRBV7-2
D: -
size: -

CDR3: CASSQQLAGGPQETQYF
DNA: TGTGCCAGCAGCCAGCAATTAGCGGGAGGGCCCCAAGAGACCCAGTACTTC
J: TRBJ2-5
V: TRBV4-2
D: TRBD2
size: -

CDR3: CASSTDPRALNTEAFF
DNA: TGTGCCAGCAGTACAGATCCCCGAGCACTGAACACTGAAGCTTTCTTT
J: TRBJ1-1
V: TRBV2
D: -
size: -

CDR3: CASSPSSGANVLTF
DNA: TGTGCCAGCAGCCCCTCCTCTGGGGCCAACGTCCTGACTTTC
J: TRBJ2-6
V: TRBV7-3
D: -
size: -

CDR3: CASGPDTNYGYTF
DNA: TGTGCCAGCGGGCCGGACACTAACTATGGCTACACCTTC
J: TRBJ1-2
V: TRBV28
D: -
size: -

CDR3: CASSFPKGGGDYGYTF
DNA: TGTGCCAGCAGCTTCCCCAAGGGGGGGGGCGACTATGGCTACACCTTC
J: TRBJ1-2
V: TRBV7-8
D: -
size: -

CDR3: CASTLGGTGVRGTGYTF
DNA: TGTGCCAGTACCCTAGGGGGGACAGGCGTAAGGGGGACTGGCTACACCTTC
J: TRBJ1-2
V: TRBV19
D: TRBD1
size: -

CDR3: CASSHGQGRTSNYEQYF
DNA: TGTGCCAGCAGCCACGGACAGGGTCGTACTAGTAACTACGAGCAGTACTTC
J: TRBJ2-7
V: TRBV3-1/TRBV3-2
D: TRBD1
size: -

CDR3: CSVVQGGRAYGYTF
DNA: TGCAGCGTCGTACAGGGGGGGAGGGCCTATGGCTACACCTTC
J: TRBJ1-2
V: TRBV29-1
D: TRBD1
size: -

CDR3: CASSSPDRGRETQYF
DNA: TGTGCCAGCAGCTCCCCGGACAGGGGTCGAGAGACCCAGTACTTC
J: TRBJ2-5
V: TRBV7-2
D: TRBD1
size: -

CDR3: CSVATGTGGQPQHF
DNA: TGCAGCGTTGCTACCGGGACAGGGGGTCAGCCCCAGCATTTT
J: TRBJ1-5
V: TRBV29-1
D: TRBD1
size: few

CDR3: CASEETGDSGNTIYF
DNA: TGCGCCAGCGAAGAGACAGGGGACTCTGGAAACACCATATATTTT
J: TRBJ1-3
V: TRBV5-1
D: TRBD1
size: once

CDR3: CASGGLGTEAFF
DNA: TGTGCTAGTGGGGGGCTCGGAACTGAAGCTTTCTTT
J: TRBJ1-1
V: TRBV12-5
D: -
size: -

CDR3: CASSRTGKETQYF
DNA: TGTGCCAGCAGTCGGACAGGGAAAGAGACCCAGTACTTC
J: TRBJ2-5
V: TRBV28
D: TRBD1
size: once

CDR3: CASSSGVGGPYGYTF
DNA: TGCGCCAGCAGCTCCGGGGTCGGGGGTCCCTATGGCTACACCTTC
J: TRBJ1-2
V: TRBV5-1
D: -
size: -

CDR3: CASSFGGPGIGDKNIQYF
DNA: TGTGCCAGCAGTTTTGGTGGACCGGGGATTGGGGACAAAAACATTCAGTACTTC
J: TRBJ2-4
V: TRBV5-4
D: -
size: -

CDR3: CASSLLRGGAKGNSPLHF
DNA: TGTGCCAGCAGTTTATTGCGTGGCGGGGCGAAGGGTAATTCACCCCTCCACTTT
J: TRBJ1-6
V: TRBV28
D: -
size: -

CDR3: CATSGGQGSTEAFF
DNA: TGTGCCACCAGTGGCGGACAGGGGAGCACTGAAGCTTTCTTT
J: TRBJ1-1
V: TRBV24-1
D: TRBD1
size: -

CDR3: CASSLGGRVVSGANVLTF
DNA: TGTGCCAGCAGCTTAGGTGGCAGGGTTGTTTCGGGGGCCAACGTCCTGACTTTC
J: TRBJ2-6
V: TRBV7-8
D: -
size: once

CDR3: CASSPRGGSGNTIYF
DNA: TGTGCCAGCAGCCCCCGGGGGGGGTCTGGAAACACCATATATTTT
J: TRBJ1-3
V: TRBV9
D: -
size: -

CDR3: CASSLALTSGTETQYF
DNA: TGTGCCAGCAGCTTAGCGCTAACTAGCGGGACTGAGACCCAGTACTTC
J: TRBJ2-5
V: TRBV7-9
D: TRBD2
size: -

CDR3: CASSHGTGYEQYF
DNA: TGTGCCAGCAGCCATGGGACAGGCTACGAGCAGTACTTC
J: TRBJ2-7
V: TRBV14
D: TRBD1
size: once

CDR3: CASSLRENTEAFF
DNA: TGTGCCAGCTCACTGCGAGAGAACACTGAAGCTTTCTTT
J: TRBJ1-1
V: TRBV18
D: -
size: once

CDR3: CSAKGDYGYTF
DNA: TGCAGCGCTAAGGGAGACTATGGCTACACCTTC
J: TRBJ1-2
V: TRBV29-1
D: -
size: -

CDR3: CASRNSRAPRVAFF
DNA: TGTGCCAGCAGGAATTCTAGGGCCCCGAGGGTAGCTTTCTTT
J: TRBJ1-1
V: TRBV28
D: -
size: once

CDR3: CASRPGATEAFF
DNA: TGTGCCAGCCGGCCGGGTGCGACTGAAGCTTTCTTT
J: TRBJ1-1
V: TRBV19
D: -
size: -

CDR3: CARRSGRGETQYF
DNA: TGTGCCAGAAGGAGCGGGAGGGGAGAGACCCAGTACTTC
J: TRBJ2-5
V: TRBV2
D: TRBD2
size: -

CDR3: CASRRDLGFYNEQFF
DNA: TGTGCCAGTAGGCGGGACTTGGGGTTCTACAATGAGCAGTTCTTC
J: TRBJ2-1
V: TRBV19
D: -
size: once

CDR3: CASSQGQGDQPQHF
DNA: TGCGCCAGCAGCCAGGGACAGGGCGATCAGCCCCAGCATTTT
J: TRBJ1-5
V: TRBV5-1
D: TRBD1
size: -

CDR3: CASSQLDRDRTYEQYF
DNA: TGTGCCAGCAGCCAACTGGATCGGGACAGAACCTACGAGCAGTACTTC
J: TRBJ2-7
V: TRBV4-2
D: TRBD1
size: -

CDR3: CASREGEGTQYF
DNA: TGTGCCAGCAGGGAAGGGGAGGGTACGCAGTATTTT
J: TRBJ2-3
V: TRBV5-4
D: TRBD2
size: -

CDR3: CASSRGGQPQHF
DNA: TGTGCCAGCAGCCGGGGCGGTCAGCCCCAGCATTTT
J: TRBJ1-5
V: TRBV6-2/TRBV6-3
D: -
size: -

CDR3: CATEKYGTGDSYEQYF
DNA: TGTGCCACCGAAAAGTACGGGACAGGGGACTCCTACGAGCAGTACTTC
J: TRBJ2-7
V: TRBV10-3
D: TRBD1
size: -

CDR3: CAWSVLGQGYEQYF
DNA: TGTGCCTGGAGTGTACTAGGACAGGGCTACGAGCAGTACTTC
J: TRBJ2-7
V: TRBV30
D: TRBD1
size: -

CDR3: CASSNRGWDTEAFF
DNA: TGTGCCAGCTCCAACAGGGGCTGGGACACTGAAGCTTTCTTT
J: TRBJ1-1
V: TRBV18
D: TRBD1
size: -

CDR3: CASSTSWQRLTEAFF
DNA: TGTGCCAGTAGTACCTCGTGGCAGCGGCTCACTGAAGCTTTCTTT
J: TRBJ1-1
V: TRBV19
D: -
size: -

CDR3: CASRLGGSSYEQYF
DNA: TGTGCCAGCAGGTTGGGAGGCAGTTCCTACGAGCAGTACTTC
J: TRBJ2-7
V: TRBV2
D: -
size: -

CDR3: CASSLGGSANYGYTF
DNA: TGCGCCAGCAGCTTAGGGGGCTCAGCTAACTATGGCTACACCTTC
J: TRBJ1-2
V: TRBV5-1
D: TRBD1
size: few

CDR3: CASSLGDSQRAFF
DNA: TGTGCCAGCAGCCTAGGGGACAGCCAAAGAGCTTTCTTT
J: TRBJ1-1
V: TRBV3-1/TRBV3-2
D: TRBD1
size: -

CDR3: CASSYGQAGDTQYF
DNA: TGTGCCAGCAGTTACGGACAGGCCGGGGATACGCAGTATTTT
J: TRBJ2-3
V: TRBV28
D: TRBD1
size: -

CDR3: CASSPGTGDSNGYTF
DNA: TGTGCCAGCAGCCCGGGGACAGGGGATAGCAATGGCTACACCTTC
J: TRBJ1-2
V: TRBV7-6
D: TRBD1
size: -

CDR3: CASSFGTSGFYNEQFF
DNA: TGTGCCAGCAGTTTTGGGACTAGCGGGTTTTACAATGAGCAGTTCTTC
J: TRBJ2-1
V: TRBV28
D: TRBD2
size: -

CDR3: CASSWEGAIEQFF
DNA: TGTGCCAGCAGTTGGGAAGGGGCCATTGAGCAGTTCTTC
J: TRBJ2-1
V: TRBV6-2/TRBV6-3
D: -
size: -

CDR3: CASSGLDLDSLGSRTQYF
DNA: TGTGCCAGCAGTGGATTGGACCTGGACAGCCTGGGGTCGAGGACCCAGTACTTC
J: TRBJ2-5
V: TRBV2
D: -
size: few

CDR3: CASSMGGENTEAFF
DNA: TGTGCCAGTAGTATGGGGGGGGAGAACACTGAAGCTTTCTTT
J: TRBJ1-1
V: TRBV19
D: -
size: -

CDR3: CASSLSLQDEQFF
DNA: TGTGCCAGCAGCTTATCTCTACAGGATGAGCAGTTCTTC
J: TRBJ2-1
V: TRBV7-9
D: -
size: -